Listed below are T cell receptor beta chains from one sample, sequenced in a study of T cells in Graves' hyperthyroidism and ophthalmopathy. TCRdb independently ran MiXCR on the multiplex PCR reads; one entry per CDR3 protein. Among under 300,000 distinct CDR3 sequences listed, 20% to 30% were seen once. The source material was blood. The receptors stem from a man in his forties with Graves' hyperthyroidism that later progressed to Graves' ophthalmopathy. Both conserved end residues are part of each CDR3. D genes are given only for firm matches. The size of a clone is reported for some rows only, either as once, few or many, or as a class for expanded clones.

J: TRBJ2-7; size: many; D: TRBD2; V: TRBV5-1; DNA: TGCGCCAGCAGTTCATCTCCGGGACTAGTCCCCTACGAGCAGTACTTC; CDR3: CASSSSPGLVPYEQYF
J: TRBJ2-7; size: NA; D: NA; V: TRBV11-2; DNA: TGTGCCAGCAGCTCATCCGGGAACACGCGGGAGCAGTACTTC; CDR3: CASSSSGNTREQYF
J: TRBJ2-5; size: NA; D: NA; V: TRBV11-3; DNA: TGTGCCAGCAGCCCGGCCGGGGCTGGGGAGACCCAGTACTTC; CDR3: CASSPAGAGETQYF
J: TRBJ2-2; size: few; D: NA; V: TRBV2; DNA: TGTGCCAGCAGTCGGACAGACTCGAACACCGGGGAGCTGTTTTTT; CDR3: CASSRTDSNTGELFF
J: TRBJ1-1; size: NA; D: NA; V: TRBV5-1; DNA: TGCGCCAGCAGCTCGAACCTTCAGGGAAACACTGAAGCTTTCTTT; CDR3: CASSSNLQGNTEAFF
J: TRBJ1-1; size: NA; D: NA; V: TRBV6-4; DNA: TGTGCCAGCACCTTCAGGGACTACTCTGAAGCTTTCTTT; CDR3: CASTFRDYSEAFF
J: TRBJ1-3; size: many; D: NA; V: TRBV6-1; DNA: TGTGCCAGCATGAAAACGTCTGGAAACACCATATATTTT; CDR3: CASMKTSGNTIYF
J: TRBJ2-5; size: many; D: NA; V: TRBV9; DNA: TGTGCCAGCAGCGACAGGTTCGAGGAGACCCAGTACTTC; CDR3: CASSDRFEETQYF
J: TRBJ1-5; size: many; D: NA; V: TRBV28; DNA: TGTGCCAGCAGTTTAGGCAGGGGCCCCCGCAACAATCAGCCCCAGCATTTT; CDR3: CASSLGRGPRNNQPQHF
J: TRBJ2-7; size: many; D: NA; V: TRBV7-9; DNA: TGTGCCAGCAGCTTAGCGGGCCTAACCGAGCAGTACTTC; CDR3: CASSLAGLTEQYF
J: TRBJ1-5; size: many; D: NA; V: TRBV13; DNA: TGTGCCAGCAGCTTGAGTATTTCACGCAATCAGCCCCAGCATTTT; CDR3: CASSLSISRNQPQHF
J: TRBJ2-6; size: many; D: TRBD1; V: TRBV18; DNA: TGTGCCAGCTCACCAGACAGGGCTGGGGCCAACGTCCTGACTTTC; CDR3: CASSPDRAGANVLTF
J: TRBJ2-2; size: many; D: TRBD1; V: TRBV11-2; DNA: TGTGCCAGCACCCGACTCACAGGGGGCGATACCGGGGAGCTGTTTTTT; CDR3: CASTRLTGGDTGELFF
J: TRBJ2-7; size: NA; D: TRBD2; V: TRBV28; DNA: TGTGCCAGCCTGTCCACTAGCGGGAGGGCCAGCCCATACGAGCAGTACTTC; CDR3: CASLSTSGRASPYEQYF
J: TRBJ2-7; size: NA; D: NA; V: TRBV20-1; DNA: TGCAGTGCCGAGGGGGGGGCGGCCTACGAGCAGTACTTC; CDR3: CSAEGGAAYEQYF
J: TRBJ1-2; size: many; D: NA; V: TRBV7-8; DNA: TGTGCCAGCAGCCCCCGCGGGGGCGACTATGGCTACACCTTC; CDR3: CASSPRGGDYGYTF
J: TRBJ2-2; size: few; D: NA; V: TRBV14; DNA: TGTGCCAGCAGCTCCTTAGGTCCCGGGGAGCTGTTTTTT; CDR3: CASSSLGPGELFF
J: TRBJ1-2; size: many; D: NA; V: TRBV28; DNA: TGTGCCAGCAGTTTAGGTGACTATGGCTACACCTTC; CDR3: CASSLGDYGYTF
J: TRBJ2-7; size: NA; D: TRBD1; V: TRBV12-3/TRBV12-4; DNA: TGTGCCAGCAGTGCAGACAGGGGGCACGAGCAGTACTTC; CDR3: CASSADRGHEQYF
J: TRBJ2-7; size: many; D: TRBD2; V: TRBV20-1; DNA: TGCAGTGCTACCGTGGGGGGGGGCTCCTACGAGCAGTACTTC; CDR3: CSATVGGGSYEQYF
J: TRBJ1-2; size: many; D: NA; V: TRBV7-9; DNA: TGTGCCAGCAGCTTAGCGCTAGGCGGCCCTAACTATGGCTACACCTTC; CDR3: CASSLALGGPNYGYTF
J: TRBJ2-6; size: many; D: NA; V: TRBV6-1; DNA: TGTGCCAGCAGATCGCGGAGCTCTGGGGCCAACGTCCTGACTTTC; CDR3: CASRSRSSGANVLTF
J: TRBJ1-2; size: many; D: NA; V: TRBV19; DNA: TGTGCCAGTAGTACTCGACCAATAGGAAGCGGCTACACCTTC; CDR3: CASSTRPIGSGYTF
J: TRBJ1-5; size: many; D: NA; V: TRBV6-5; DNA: TGTGCCAGCAGTTACCGTGCCCTAATTGGCGGTCAGCCCCAGCATTTT; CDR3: CASSYRALIGGQPQHF
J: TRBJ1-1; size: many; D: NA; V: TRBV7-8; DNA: TGTGCCAGCAGCTTATCACAGGGGAACACTGAAGCTTTCTTT; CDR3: CASSLSQGNTEAFF
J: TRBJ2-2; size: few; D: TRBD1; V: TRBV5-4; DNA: TGTGCCAGCAGCACGTGGACAGGGAACACCGGGGAGCTGTTTTTT; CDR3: CASSTWTGNTGELFF
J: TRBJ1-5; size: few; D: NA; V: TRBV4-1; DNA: TGCGCCAGCAGCCAAGAAGGGGATTCTAGGGAAAAAATGCATTTT; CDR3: CASSQEGDSREKMHF
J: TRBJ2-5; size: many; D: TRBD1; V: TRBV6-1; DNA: TGTGCCAGCAGGGAACAGGGGATGGAGACCCAGTACTTC; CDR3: CASREQGMETQYF
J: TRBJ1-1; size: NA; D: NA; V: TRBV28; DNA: TGTGCCAGCAGTCGGGCCTGGGTTGAAGCTTTCTTT; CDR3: CASSRAWVEAFF
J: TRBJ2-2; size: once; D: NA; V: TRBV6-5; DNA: TGTGCCAGCAGTTACTCCCGAAGGGGGACCGGGGAGCTGTTTTTT; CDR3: CASSYSRRGTGELFF
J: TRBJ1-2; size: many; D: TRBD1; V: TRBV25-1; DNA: TGTGCCAGCAGTGAACGACAGGGATATGGCTACACCTTC; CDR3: CASSERQGYGYTF
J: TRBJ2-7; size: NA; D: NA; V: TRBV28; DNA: TGTGCCATCAATTCGGGCACCTACGAGCAGTACTTC; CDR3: CAINSGTYEQYF
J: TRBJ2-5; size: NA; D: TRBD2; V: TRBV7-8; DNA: TGTGCCAGCAGCTCAGCGGGGATGGCGGCCCAAGAGACCCAGTACTTC; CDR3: CASSSAGMAAQETQYF
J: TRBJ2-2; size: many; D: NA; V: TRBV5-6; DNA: TGTGCCAGCAGCAAAGTAGGGCGGGGCGGGGAGCTGTTTTTT; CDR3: CASSKVGRGGELFF
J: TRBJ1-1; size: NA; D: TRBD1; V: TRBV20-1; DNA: TGCAGTGCTAGAGTAGGGGGCGAGAATGAAGCTTTCTTT; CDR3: CSARVGGENEAFF
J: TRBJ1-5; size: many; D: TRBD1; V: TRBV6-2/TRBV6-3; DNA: TGTGCCAGCAGTAAAAAATTTGGACAGGAGAGCAATCAGCCCCAGCATTTT; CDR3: CASSKKFGQESNQPQHF
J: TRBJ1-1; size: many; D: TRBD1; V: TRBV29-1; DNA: TGCAGCGCCTCGACAGGGAGGGGTACTGAAGCTTTCTTT; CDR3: CSASTGRGTEAFF
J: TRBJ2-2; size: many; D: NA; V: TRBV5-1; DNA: TGCGCCAGCAGCTCCCCCCCGGGGGAGCTGTTTTTT; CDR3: CASSSPPGELFF
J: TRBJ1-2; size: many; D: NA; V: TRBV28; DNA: TGTGCCAGCAGTTTAGTCCACAGACCTAACTATGGCTACACCTTC; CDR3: CASSLVHRPNYGYTF
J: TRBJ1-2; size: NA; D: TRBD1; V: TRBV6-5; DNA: TGTGCCAGCAGTTACGGGAGACAGGGGCTAAACTATGGCTACACCTTC; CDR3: CASSYGRQGLNYGYTF
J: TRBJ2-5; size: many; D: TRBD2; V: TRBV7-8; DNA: TGTGCCAGCAGCTTAGTTCGTGGTAGCGGGAGACGAGAGACCCAGTACTTC; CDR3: CASSLVRGSGRRETQYF
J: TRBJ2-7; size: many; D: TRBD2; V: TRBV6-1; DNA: TGTGCCACCCTAGCGGGAGGTTCTTACGAGCAGTACTTC; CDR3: CATLAGGSYEQYF
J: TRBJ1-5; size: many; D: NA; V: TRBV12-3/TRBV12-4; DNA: TGTGCCAGCAGTTTCATCGGCAATCAGCCCCAGCATTTT; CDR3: CASSFIGNQPQHF
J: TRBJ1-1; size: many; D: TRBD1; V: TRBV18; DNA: TGTGCCAGCTCATCAGGGACAGGGTCTGAAGCTTTCTTT; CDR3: CASSSGTGSEAFF
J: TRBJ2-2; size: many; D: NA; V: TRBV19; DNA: TGTGCCAGTAGTATTAGTCGGCAGGCCGTCCCCGGGGAGCTGTTTTTT; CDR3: CASSISRQAVPGELFF
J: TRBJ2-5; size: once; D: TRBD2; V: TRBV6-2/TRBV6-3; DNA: TGTGCCAGCAACGAAAAGACTAGCGTGGAAGAGACCCAGTACTTC; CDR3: CASNEKTSVEETQYF
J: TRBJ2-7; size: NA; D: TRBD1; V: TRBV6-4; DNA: TGTGCCAGCAGGACTCGACAGGGGAGGTACGAGCAGTACTTC; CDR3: CASRTRQGRYEQYF
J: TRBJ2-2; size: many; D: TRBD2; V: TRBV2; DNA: TGTGCCAGCAGTGAAAGACTAGCGGGAGGAACCGGGGAGCTGTTTTTT; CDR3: CASSERLAGGTGELFF
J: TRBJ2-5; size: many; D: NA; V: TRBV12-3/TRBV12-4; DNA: TGTGCCAGCAGCCCCTGGACTAACCAAGAGACCCAGTACTTC; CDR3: CASSPWTNQETQYF